This TCR beta chain was profiled in a study of T-cell memory formation after mild COVID-19. Across the whole study: TCR clusters were largely donor specific. Findings and caveats of the study: Most CD4+ clones that shrank were in CM and EM, while CD8+ ones turned up in EMRA. Contracting clones from day 15 to 85 had balanced CD4/CD8; later expanders favoured CD4+.

CDR3 length: 15 amino acids. Germline CDR1 SGHRS, CDR2 YFSETQ. V lost 0 bases to trimming and J lost 2 bases, with 12 bases between them. Researchers used 5'RACE with constant-segment primers to make TCR alpha and TCR beta cDNA libraries that carry sample barcodes and UMIs. From the 5' RACE reads, TCRdb called clonotypes with MiXCR, one entry per CDR3 protein. The sample lists 560,000 or so distinct CDR3 sequences, 17% occurring once. Regarding this clonotype: The antigen is not known.

V and J are TRBV5-1 and TRBJ2-7; D is ambiguous. Sequenced material: PBMCs or a T cell subset sorted from them (not recorded which). The origin of this receptor is an adult woman who had mild COVID-19 (a few samples of this study predate the infection). Cell type and time point are not known. This CDR3 reads CASSLVPEVTYEQYF. As DNA, the CDR3 is TGCGCCAGCAGCTTGGTACCTGAAGTAACCTACGAGCAGTACTTC.